This T cell receptor (beta chain) was sequenced in a study of T cell changes during pregnancy in multiple sclerosis. Sequencing was performed with immunoSEQ multiplex PCR; in TCRdb, only in-frame clones are kept and a portion is missing. The table includes 39,000 or so clones, around 92% detected once. The CDR3 runs to 15 residues. Germline CDR1 SNHLY, CDR2 FYNNEI. The ends lost 8 bases at V and 2 bases at J; junction bases unmatched: 6. The sample was CD8+ T cells from peripheral blood mononuclear cells, taken before pregnancy. V gene TRBV2 combines with J gene TRBJ1-3; 10 bases fit TRBD1. The TCR was taken from a female donor with multiple sclerosis, enrolled in a pregnancy study. The CDR3 DNA sequence: TGTGCCAGCTCTACGGACAGGGGGGCTGGAAACACCATATATTTT. Translation: CASSTDRGAGNTIYF.